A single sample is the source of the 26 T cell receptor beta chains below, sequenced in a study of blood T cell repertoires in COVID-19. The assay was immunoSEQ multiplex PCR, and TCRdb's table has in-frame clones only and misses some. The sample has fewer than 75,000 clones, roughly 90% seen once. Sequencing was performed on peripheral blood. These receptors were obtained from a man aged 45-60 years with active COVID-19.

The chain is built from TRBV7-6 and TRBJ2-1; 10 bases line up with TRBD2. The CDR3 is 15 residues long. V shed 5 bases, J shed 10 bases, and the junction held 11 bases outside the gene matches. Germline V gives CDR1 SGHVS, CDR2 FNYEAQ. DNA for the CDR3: TGTGCCAGCAGCGGAGGTTTAGCGGGGGGATGGGAGCAGTTCTTC. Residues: CASSGGLAGGWEQFF.

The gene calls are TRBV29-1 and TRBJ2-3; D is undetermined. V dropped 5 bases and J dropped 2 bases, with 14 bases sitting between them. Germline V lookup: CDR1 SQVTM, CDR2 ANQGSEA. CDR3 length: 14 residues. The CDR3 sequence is CSVSLNFYTDTQYF. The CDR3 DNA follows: TGCAGCGTTTCGCTGAACTTTTACACAGATACGCAGTATTTT.

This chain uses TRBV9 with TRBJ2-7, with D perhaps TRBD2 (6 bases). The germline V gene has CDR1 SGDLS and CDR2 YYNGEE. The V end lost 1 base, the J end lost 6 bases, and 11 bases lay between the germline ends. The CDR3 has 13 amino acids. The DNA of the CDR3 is TGTGCCAGCAGCGTAAGACCAGCGGGCGAGCAGTACTTC. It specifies CASSVRPAGEQYF. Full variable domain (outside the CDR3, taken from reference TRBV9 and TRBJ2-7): DSGVTQTPKHLITATGQRVTLRCSPRSGDLSVYWYQQSLDQGLQFLIQYYNGEERAKGNILERFSAQQFPDLHSELNLSSLELGDSALYFCASSVRPAGEQYFGPGTRLTVT.

The CDR3 DNA follows: TGCAGTGTCCTTACTCTTGACAAGAGGTTCTTC. This gives the protein CSVLTLDKRFF. The V gene is TRBV20-1, the J gene TRBJ2-1; D unclear. The CDR3 loop spans 11 amino acids. V lost 7 bases, J lost 15 bases, and 19 bases lay in between. Germline lookup yields CDR1 DFQATT and CDR2 SNEGSKA (reference sequence).

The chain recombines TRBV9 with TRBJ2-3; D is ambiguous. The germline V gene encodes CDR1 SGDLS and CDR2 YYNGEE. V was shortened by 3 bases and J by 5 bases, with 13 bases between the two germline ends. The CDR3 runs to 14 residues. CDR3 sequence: CASSAQRDRDTQYF. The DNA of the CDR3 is TGTGCCAGCAGCGCCCAGCGAGACCGAGATACGCAGTATTTT.

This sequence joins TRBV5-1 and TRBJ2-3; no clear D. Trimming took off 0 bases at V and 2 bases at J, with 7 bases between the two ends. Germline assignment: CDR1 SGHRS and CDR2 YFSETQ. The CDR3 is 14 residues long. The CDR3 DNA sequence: TGCGCCAGCAGCTTGGACTCCATCACAGATACGCAGTATTTT. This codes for CASSLDSITDTQYF.

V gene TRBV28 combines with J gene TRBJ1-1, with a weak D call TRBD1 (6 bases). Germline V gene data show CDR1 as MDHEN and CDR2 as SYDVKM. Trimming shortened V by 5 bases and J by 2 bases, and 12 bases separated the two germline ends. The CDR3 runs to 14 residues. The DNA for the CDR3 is TGTGCCAGCAGTCTCCTCGGGACAAACACTGAAGCTTTCTTT. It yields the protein CASSLLGTNTEAFF.

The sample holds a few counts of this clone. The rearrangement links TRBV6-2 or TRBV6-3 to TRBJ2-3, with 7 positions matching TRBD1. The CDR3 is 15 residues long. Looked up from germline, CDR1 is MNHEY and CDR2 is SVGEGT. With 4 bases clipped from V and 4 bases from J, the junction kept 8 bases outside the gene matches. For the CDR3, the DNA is TGTGCCAGCAGTTCTCAGGGGGTTGGCGCAGATACGCAGTATTTT. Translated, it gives CASSSQGVGADTQYF.

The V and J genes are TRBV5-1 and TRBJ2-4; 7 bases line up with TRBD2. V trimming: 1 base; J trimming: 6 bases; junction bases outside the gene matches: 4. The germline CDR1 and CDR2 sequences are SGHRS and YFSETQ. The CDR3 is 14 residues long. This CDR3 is CASSLTGRGNIQYF. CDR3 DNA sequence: TGCGCCAGCAGCTTGACGGGGAGGGGAAACATTCAGTACTTC.

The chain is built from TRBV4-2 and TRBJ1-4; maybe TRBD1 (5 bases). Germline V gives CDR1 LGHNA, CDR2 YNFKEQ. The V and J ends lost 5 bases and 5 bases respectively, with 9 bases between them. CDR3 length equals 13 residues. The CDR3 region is CASSYAGNEKLFF. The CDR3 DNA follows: TGTGCCAGCAGCTATGCAGGGAATGAAAAACTGTTTTTT.

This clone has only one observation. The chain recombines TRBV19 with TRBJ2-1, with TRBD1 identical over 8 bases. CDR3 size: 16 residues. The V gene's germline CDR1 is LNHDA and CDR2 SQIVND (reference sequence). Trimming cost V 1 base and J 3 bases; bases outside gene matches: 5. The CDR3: CASSIAGTGIYNEQFF. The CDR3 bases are TGTGCCAGTAGTATAGCCGGGACAGGTATCTACAATGAGCAGTTCTTC.

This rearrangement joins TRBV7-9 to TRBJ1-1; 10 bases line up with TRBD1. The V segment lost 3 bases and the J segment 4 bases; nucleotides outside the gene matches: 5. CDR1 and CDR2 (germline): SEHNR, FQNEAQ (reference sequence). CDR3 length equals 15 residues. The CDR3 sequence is CASSLPGTGVTEAFF. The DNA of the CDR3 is TGTGCCAGCAGCTTGCCCGGGACAGGGGTCACTGAAGCTTTCTTT. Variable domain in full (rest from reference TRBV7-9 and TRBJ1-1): DTGVSQNPRHKITKRGQNVTFRCDPISEHNRLYWYRQTLGQGPEFLTYFQNEAQLEKSRLLSDRFSAERPKGSFSTLEIQRTEQGDSAMYLCASSLPGTGVTEAFFGQGTRLTVV.

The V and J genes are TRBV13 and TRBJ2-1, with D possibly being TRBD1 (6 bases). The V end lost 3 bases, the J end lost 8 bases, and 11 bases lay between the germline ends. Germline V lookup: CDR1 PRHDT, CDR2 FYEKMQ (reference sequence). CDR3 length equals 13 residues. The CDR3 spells CASSLPGHYEQFF. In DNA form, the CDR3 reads TGTGCCAGCAGCTTGCCGGGACACTATGAGCAGTTCTTC.

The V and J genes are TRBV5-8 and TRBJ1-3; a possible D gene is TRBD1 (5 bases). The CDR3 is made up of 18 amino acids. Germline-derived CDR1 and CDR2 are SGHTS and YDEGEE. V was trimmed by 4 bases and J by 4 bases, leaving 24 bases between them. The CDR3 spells CASSTPAGIPYPGNTIYF. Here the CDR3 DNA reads TGTGCCAGCAGCACCCCAGCAGGGATTCCGTACCCCGGAAACACCATATATTTT.

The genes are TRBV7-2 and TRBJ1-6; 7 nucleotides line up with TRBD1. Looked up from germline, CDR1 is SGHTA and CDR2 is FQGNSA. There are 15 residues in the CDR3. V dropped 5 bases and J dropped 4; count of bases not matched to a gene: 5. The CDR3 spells CASSPTGSYNSPLHF. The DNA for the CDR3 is TGTGCCAGCAGCCCGACAGGGTCATATAATTCACCCCTCCACTTT.

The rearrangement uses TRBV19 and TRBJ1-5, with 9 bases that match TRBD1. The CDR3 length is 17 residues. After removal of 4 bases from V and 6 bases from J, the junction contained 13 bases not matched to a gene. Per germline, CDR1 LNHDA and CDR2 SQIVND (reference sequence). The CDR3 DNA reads TGTGCCAGTAGTAAGGCCACAGGGGGCGCGTTGGGTCAGCCCCAGCATTTT. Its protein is CASSKATGGALGQPQHF.

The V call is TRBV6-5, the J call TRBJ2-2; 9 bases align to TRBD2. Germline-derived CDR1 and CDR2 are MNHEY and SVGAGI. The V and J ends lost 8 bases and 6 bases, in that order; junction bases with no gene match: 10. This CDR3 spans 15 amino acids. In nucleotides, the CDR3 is TGTGCCAGCGGCAGGCGGGAGGGCCGTCCCGGGGAGCTGTTTTTT. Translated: CASGRREGRPGELFF.

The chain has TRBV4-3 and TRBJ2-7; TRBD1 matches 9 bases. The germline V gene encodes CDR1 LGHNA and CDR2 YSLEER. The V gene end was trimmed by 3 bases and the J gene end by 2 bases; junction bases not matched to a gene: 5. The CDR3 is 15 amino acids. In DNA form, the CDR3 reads TGCGCCAGCAGCCAGCGGACAGGGGCGGCCTACGAGCAGTACTTC. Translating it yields CASSQRTGAAYEQYF.

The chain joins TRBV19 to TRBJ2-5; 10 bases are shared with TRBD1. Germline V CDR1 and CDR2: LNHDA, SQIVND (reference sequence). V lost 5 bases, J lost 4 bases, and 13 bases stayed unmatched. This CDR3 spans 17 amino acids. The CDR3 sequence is CASSSRSRDRGRETQYF. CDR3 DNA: TGTGCCAGTAGTTCTCGATCCCGGGACAGGGGACGAGAGACCCAGTACTTC.

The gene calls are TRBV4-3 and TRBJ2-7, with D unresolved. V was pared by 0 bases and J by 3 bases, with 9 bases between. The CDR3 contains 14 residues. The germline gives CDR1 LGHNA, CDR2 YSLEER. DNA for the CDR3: TGCGCCAGCAGCCAAGATTGGGCAGACTACGAGCAGTACTTC. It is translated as CASSQDWADYEQYF.

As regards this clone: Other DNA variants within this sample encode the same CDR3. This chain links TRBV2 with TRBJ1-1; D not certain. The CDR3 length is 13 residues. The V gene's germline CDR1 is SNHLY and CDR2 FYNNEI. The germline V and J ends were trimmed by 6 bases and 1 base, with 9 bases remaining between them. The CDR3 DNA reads TGTGCCAGCAGCGTGACGGGGAACACTGAAGCTTTCTTT. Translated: CASSVTGNTEAFF.

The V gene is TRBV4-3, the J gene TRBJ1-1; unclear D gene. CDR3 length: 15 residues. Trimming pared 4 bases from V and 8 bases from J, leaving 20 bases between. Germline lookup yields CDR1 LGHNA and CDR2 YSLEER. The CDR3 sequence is CASSRVAVGWNEAFF. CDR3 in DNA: TGCGCCAGCAGCCGCGTTGCCGTGGGCTGGAACGAAGCTTTCTTT.

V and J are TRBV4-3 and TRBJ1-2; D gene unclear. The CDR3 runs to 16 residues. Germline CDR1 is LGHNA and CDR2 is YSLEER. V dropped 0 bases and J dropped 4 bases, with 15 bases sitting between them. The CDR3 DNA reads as TGCGCCAGCAGCCAAGATCTGGTAGGAGTTGGCTATGGCTACACCTTC. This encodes CASSQDLVGVGYGYTF.

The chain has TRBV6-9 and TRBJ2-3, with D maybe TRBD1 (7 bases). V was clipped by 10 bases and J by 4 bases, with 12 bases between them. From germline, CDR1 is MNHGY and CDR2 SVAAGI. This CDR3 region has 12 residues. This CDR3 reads CATQGGADTQYF. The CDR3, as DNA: TGTGCCACTCAGGGGGGCGCAGATACGCAGTATTTT.

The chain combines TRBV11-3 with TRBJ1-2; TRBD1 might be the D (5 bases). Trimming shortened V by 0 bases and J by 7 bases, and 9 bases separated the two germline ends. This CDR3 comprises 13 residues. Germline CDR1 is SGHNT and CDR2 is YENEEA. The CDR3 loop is CASSLDGARGYTF. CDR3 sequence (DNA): TGTGCCAGCAGCTTAGATGGGGCACGTGGCTACACCTTC.

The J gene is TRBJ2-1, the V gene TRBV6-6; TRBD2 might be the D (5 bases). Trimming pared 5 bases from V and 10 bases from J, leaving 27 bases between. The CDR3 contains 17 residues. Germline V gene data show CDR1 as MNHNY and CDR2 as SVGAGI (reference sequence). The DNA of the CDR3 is TGTGCCAGCAGTCAGAAGTTCGGGGTCGACCAATTTGGCGAGCAGTTCTTC. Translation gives CASSQKFGVDQFGEQFF.